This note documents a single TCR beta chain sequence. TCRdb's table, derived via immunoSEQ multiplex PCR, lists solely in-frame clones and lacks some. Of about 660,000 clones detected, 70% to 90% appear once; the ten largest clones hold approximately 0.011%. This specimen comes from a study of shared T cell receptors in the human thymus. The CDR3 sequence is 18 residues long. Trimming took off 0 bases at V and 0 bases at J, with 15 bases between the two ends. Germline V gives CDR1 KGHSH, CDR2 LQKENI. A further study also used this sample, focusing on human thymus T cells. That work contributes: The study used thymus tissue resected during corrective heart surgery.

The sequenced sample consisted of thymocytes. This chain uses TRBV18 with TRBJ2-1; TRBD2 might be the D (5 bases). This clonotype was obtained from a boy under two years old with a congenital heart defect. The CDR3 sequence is CASSPPPLRDSSYNEQFF. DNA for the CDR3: TGTGCCAGCTCACCACCACCCCTCCGGGATAGCTCCTACAATGAGCAGTTCTTC.